Listed below are T cell receptor beta chains from one sample, sequenced in a study of T cells expressing NK-cell markers. TCRdb reprocessed the 5' RACE reads; each CDR3 protein has one entry and no DNA is given. Listed are 450,000 to 600,000 distinct CDR3 sequences; around 3.3% falls within the top ten. The sample consisted of blood T cells: a sorted CD56 or NKG2C T cell subset, CD4+ or CD8+ T cells, or bulk PBMC T cells (not recorded which). Source of these receptors: a man aged 18 to 35 in good health. Both conserved end residues are part of each CDR3.

j_gene: TRBJ2-7; v_gene: TRBV7-9; CDR3aa: CASSPEGLKPYEQYF
j_gene: TRBJ2-7; v_gene: TRBV18; CDR3aa: CASSGGREGHEQYF
j_gene: TRBJ1-1; v_gene: TRBV25-1; CDR3aa: CASTPMGNTEAFF
j_gene: TRBJ2-1; v_gene: TRBV7-3; CDR3aa: CASSLLPTSGHNEQFF
j_gene: TRBJ1-1; v_gene: TRBV3-1; CDR3aa: CASSAQGGTEAFF
j_gene: TRBJ2-2; v_gene: TRBV29-1; CDR3aa: CSVVPRTNTGELFF
j_gene: TRBJ2-1; v_gene: TRBV7-6; CDR3aa: CASSSGSGPNEQFF
j_gene: TRBJ1-2; v_gene: TRBV6-1; CDR3aa: CASSEIGFYGYTF
j_gene: TRBJ2-6; v_gene: TRBV6-5; CDR3aa: CASSYSKKRINSGANVLTF
j_gene: TRBJ1-5; v_gene: TRBV28; CDR3aa: CASSPLRGGNQPQHF
j_gene: TRBJ2-1; v_gene: TRBV4-1; CDR3aa: CASSQDTGAGTKRREQFF
j_gene: TRBJ1-1; v_gene: TRBV9; CDR3aa: CASSLMDRATEAFF